A single sample gave rise to the 3 T cell receptor beta chains below, sequenced in a study of T cells in Graves' hyperthyroidism and ophthalmopathy. Amplified regions were TCR beta CDR3 sequences from RNA transcripts. Initially, a first-round RT-PCR of the TCR CDR3 employed the HTBI primer set. TCRdb called the multiplex PCR reads again in MiXCR, with one record for every CDR3 protein. This table holds about 360,000 distinct CDR3 sequences, about 25% found once. What was sequenced was blood. Every receptor here comes from a man aged 45-60 years with Graves' hyperthyroidism.

V is TRBV20-1 and J is TRBJ1-5; D is unclear. CDR1 is DFQATT, CDR2 SNEGSKA, per germline (reference sequence). CDR3 size: 12 residues. V was pared by 1 base and J by 7 bases, with 8 bases between. CDR3 bases: TGCAGTGCTAGAGTTGGGGTCCAGCCCCAGCATTTT. Residues: CSARVGVQPQHF.

The chain couples TRBV5-1 to TRBJ2-2; TRBD1 is a possible D gene (6 bases). The germline V gene has CDR1 SGHRS and CDR2 YFSETQ. There are 15 residues in the CDR3. V was pared by 3 bases and J by 6 bases, with 15 bases between. This CDR3 is CASSSDRMGAGELFF. In nucleotides, the CDR3 is TGCGCCAGCAGCTCCGACAGGATGGGAGCCGGGGAGCTGTTTTTT.

This clonotype was seen at least ten times. The rearrangement uses TRBV12-3 or TRBV12-4 and TRBJ2-7; TRBD2 might be the D (7 bases). There are 13 residues in the CDR3. V gave up 3 bases and J gave up 6 bases, with 12 bases separating them. The CDR3, as DNA: TGTGCCAGCAGTTTTAACAGGGAGGGCGAGCAGTACTTC. Translated: CASSFNREGEQYF.